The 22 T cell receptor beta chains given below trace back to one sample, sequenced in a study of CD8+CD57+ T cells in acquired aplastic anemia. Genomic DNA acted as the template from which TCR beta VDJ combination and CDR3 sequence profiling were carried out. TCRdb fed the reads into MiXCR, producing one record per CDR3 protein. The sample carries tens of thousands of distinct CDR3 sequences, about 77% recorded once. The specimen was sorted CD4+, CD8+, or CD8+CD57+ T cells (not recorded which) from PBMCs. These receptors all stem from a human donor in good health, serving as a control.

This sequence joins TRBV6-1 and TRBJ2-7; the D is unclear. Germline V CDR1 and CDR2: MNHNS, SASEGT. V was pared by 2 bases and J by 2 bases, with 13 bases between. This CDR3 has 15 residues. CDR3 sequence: CASSEYVPVAYEQYF. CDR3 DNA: TGTGCCAGCAGTGAATACGTCCCCGTGGCCTACGAGCAGTACTTC.

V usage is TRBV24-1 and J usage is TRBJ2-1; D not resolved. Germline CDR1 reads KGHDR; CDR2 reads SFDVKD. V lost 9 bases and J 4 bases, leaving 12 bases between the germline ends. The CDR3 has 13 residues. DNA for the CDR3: TGTGCCACCTCTCTGGACCGTTACAATGAGCAGTTCTTC. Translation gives CATSLDRYNEQFF.

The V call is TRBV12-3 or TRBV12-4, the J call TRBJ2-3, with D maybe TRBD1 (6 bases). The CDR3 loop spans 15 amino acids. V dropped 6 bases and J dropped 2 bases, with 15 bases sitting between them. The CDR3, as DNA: TGTGCCAGCAGCGTAAAAGGACAGCACACAGATACGCAGTATTTT. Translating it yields CASSVKGQHTDTQYF.

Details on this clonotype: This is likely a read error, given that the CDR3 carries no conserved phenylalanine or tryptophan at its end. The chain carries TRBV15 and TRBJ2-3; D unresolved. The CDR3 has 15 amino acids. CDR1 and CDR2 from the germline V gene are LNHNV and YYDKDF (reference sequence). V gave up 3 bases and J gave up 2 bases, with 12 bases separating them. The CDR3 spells CATSRDKHVTDTQYL. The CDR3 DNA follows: TGTGCCACCAGCAGGGATAAGCATGTCACAGATACGCAGTATCTT.

CDR3 amino acids: CASSLIVGAGNTIYF. In DNA, the CDR3 is TGTGCCAGCAGCTTAATTGTCGGTGCTGGAAACACCATATATTTT. The chain is built from TRBV7-2 and TRBJ1-3, with D unresolved. There are 15 residues in the CDR3. V was clipped by 2 bases and J by 2 bases, with 10 bases between them. CDR1 is SGHTA and CDR2 is FQGNSA in the germline V gene.

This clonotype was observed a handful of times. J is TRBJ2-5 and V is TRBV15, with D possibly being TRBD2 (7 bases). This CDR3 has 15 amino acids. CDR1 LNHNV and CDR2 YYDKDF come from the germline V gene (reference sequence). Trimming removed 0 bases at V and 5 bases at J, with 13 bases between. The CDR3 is CATSRDNRGAETQYF. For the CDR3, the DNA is TGTGCCACCAGCAGAGATAACCGGGGGGCTGAGACCCAGTACTTC.

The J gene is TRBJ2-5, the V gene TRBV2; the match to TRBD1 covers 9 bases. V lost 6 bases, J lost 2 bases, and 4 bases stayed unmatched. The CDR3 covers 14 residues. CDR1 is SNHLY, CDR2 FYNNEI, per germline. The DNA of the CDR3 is TGTGCCAGCAGGAAGGACAGGGGACAAGAGACCCAGTACTTC. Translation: CASRKDRGQETQYF.

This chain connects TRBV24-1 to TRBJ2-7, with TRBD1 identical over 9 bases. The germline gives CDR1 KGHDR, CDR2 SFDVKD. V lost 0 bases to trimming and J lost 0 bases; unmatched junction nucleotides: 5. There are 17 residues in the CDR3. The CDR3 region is CATSDLLGDRDSYEQYF. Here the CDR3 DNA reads TGTGCCACCAGTGATTTGTTGGGGGACAGGGACTCCTACGAGCAGTACTTC.

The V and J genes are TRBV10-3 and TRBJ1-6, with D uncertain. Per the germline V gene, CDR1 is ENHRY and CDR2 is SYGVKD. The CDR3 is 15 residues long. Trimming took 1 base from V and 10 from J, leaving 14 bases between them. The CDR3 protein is CAISELGNAASPLHF. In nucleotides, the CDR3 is TGTGCCATCAGTGAGTTAGGGAACGCTGCGTCACCCCTCCACTTT.

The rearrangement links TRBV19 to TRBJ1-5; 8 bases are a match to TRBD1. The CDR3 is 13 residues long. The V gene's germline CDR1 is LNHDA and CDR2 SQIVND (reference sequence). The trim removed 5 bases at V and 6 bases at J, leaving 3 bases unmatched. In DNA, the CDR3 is TGTGCCAGTAGTGTCGGACAGGGTCAGCCCCAGCATTTT. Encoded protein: CASSVGQGQPQHF.

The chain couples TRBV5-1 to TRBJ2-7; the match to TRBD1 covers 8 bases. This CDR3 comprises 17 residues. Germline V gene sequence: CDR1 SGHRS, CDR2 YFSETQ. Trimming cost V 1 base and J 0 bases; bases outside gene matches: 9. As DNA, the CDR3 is TGCGCCAGCAGCTTGTTACCGATACAGGGGGGCTCCTACGAGCAGTACTTC. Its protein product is CASSLLPIQGGSYEQYF.

The DNA of the CDR3 is TGTGCCAGCAGTGAAGGGAGGCCGGACTATGGCTACACCTTC. Protein sequence: CASSEGRPDYGYTF. The rearrangement joins TRBV2 to TRBJ1-2; D call uncertain. The CDR3 consists of 14 residues. Germline V CDR1 and CDR2: SNHLY, FYNNEI. With 1 base removed from V and 3 bases from J, the gap between germline ends came to 9 bases.

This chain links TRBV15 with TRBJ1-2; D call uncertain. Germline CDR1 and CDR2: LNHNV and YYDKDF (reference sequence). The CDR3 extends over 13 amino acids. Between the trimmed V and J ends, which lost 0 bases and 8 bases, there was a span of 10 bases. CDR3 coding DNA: TGTGCCACCAGCAGAGATTATTCGGAGGGCTACACCTTC. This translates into CATSRDYSEGYTF.

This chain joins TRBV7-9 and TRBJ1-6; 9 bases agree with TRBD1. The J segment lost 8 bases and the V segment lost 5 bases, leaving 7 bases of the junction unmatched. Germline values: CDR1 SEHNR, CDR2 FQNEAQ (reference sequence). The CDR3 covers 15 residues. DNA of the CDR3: TGTGCCAGCAGCCCAGGGACAGGGAGAGATTCACCCCTCCACTTT. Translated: CASSPGTGRDSPLHF.

CDR3 sequence (DNA): TGTGCCAGCAGCGCCGATCGGCACTATGGCTACACCTTC. Protein: CASSADRHYGYTF. The chain combines TRBV7-2 with TRBJ1-2; no clear D gene. Per the germline V gene, CDR1 is SGHTA and CDR2 is FQGNSA. V gave up 5 bases and J gave up 3 bases, with 10 bases separating them. This CDR3 has 13 amino acids.

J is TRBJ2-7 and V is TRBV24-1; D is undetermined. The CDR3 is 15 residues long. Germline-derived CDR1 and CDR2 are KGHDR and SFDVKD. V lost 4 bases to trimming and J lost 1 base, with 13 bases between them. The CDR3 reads CATSDAGPSSYEQYF. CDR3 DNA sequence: TGTGCCACCAGTGACGCTGGCCCGAGTTCCTACGAGCAGTACTTC.

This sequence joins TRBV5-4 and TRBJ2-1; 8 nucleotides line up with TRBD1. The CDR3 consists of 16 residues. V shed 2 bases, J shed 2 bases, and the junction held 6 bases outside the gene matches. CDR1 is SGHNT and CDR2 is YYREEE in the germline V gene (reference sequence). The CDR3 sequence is CASSFVNRGTYNEQFF. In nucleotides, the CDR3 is TGTGCCAGCAGCTTTGTCAACAGGGGGACCTACAATGAGCAGTTCTTC.

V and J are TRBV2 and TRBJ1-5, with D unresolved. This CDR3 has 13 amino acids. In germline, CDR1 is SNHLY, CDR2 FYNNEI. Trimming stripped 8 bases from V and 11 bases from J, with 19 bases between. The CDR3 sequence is CASEAGGLGAQHF. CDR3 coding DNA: TGTGCCAGCGAGGCAGGAGGTTTAGGTGCCCAGCATTTT. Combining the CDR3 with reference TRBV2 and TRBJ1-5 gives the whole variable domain EPEVTQTPSHQVTQMGQEVILRCVPISNHLYFYWYRQILGQKVEFLVSFYNNEISEKSEIFDDQFSVERPDGSNFTLKIRSTKLEDSAMYFCASEAGGLGAQHFGDGTRLSIL.

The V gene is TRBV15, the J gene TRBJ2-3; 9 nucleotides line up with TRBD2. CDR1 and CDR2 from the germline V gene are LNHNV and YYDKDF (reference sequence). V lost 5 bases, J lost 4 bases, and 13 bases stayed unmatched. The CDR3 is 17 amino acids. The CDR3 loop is CATSRTAGGPSSDTQYF. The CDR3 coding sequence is TGTGCCACCAGCCGAACCGCGGGGGGGCCATCATCAGATACGCAGTATTTT.

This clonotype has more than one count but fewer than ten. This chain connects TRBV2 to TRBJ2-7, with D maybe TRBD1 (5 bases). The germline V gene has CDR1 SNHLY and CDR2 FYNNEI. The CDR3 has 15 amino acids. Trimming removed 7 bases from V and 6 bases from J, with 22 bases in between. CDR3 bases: TGTGCCAGCACGGCAGGGCAAGTCCATCCTTCCGAGCAGTACTTC. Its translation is CASTAGQVHPSEQYF.

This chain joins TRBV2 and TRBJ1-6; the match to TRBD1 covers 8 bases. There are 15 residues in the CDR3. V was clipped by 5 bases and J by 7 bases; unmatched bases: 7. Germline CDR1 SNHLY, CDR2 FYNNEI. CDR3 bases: TGTGCCAGCAGTAAAGGACAGGGCCGAAATTCACCCCTCCACTTT. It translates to CASSKGQGRNSPLHF.

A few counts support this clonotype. CDR3 protein: CASSHDRGMNTEAFF. The CDR3 region has the DNA TGTGCCAGCAGTCATGACAGGGGGATGAACACTGAAGCTTTCTTT. The V call is TRBV2, the J call TRBJ1-1; TRBD1 aligns across 9 bases. Germline values: CDR1 SNHLY, CDR2 FYNNEI. Trimming removed 5 bases from V and 0 bases from J; junction bases left unmatched: 4. The CDR3 totals 15 residues.